This entry concerns a single T cell receptor (beta chain). Repertoires were generated with immunoSEQ multiplex PCR, while TCRdb's copy carries only in-frame clones and drops some. This table holds 100,000 to 120,000 clones, more than 70% found once. This record comes from a study of blood T cell repertoires in COVID-19. Study context: Samples representing acute and convalescent COVID-19 were sourced from the United States, Italy and Spain.

Between the trimmed V and J ends, which lost 3 bases and 5 bases, there was a span of 16 bases. The CDR3 extends over 14 amino acids. Looked up from germline, CDR1 is SQVTM and CDR2 is ANQGSEA. The clonotype originates from a woman between 55 and 75 years old with COVID-19, enrolled during active disease. Material for sequencing was peripheral blood. The rearrangement links TRBV29-1 to TRBJ1-2; D gene unclear. CDR3 nucleotide sequence: TGCAGCGTTGATCCCTCAGGACTTGGATATGGCTACACCTTC. Encoded protein: CSVDPSGLGYGYTF. The whole variable domain, filled in from reference TRBV29-1 and TRBJ1-2, reads SAVISQKPSRDICQRGTSLTIQCQVDSQVTMMFWYRQQPGQSLTLIATANQGSEATYESGFVIDKFPISRPNLTFSTLTVSNMSPEDSSIYLCSVDPSGLGYGYTFGSGTRLTVV.